Each of the 31 T cell receptor beta chains below was sequenced from the same sample in a study of shared clonotypes between healthy human individuals. TCRdb's table, derived via immunoSEQ multiplex PCR, lists solely in-frame clones and lacks some. This sample carries about 560,000 clones, roughly 72% of them seen once, and the ten largest clones take approximately 12%. Sequenced: PBMCs. The receptors derive from a woman aged 35 to 49 in good health. Some clones in this sample may be carry-over from other donors' samples.

The chain recombines TRBV4-2 with TRBJ2-7, with 10 bases that match TRBD2. Germline V gene sequence: CDR1 LGHNA, CDR2 YNFKEQ. The CDR3 spans 18 residues. Unmatched junction bases numbered 13, after V lost 0 bases and J lost 5 bases. This chain's CDR3 is CASSQDWLAGVKANEQYF. In DNA form, the CDR3 reads TGTGCCAGCAGCCAAGATTGGCTAGCGGGAGTTAAGGCTAACGAGCAGTACTTC.

This clone showed up just a few times. CDR3 amino acids: CASSYRLAGNYEQYF. CDR3 DNA sequence: TGTGCCAGCAGCTACAGACTAGCGGGAAACTACGAGCAGTACTTC. V is TRBV7-2 and J is TRBJ2-7, with 11 bases that match TRBD2. CDR1 SGHTA and CDR2 FQGNSA come from the germline V gene. J gave up 3 bases and V 4 bases, and 5 bases lay outside the gene matches. The CDR3 sequence is 15 residues long.

V and J are TRBV27 and TRBJ2-7; D is undetermined. The CDR3 extends over 17 amino acids. Germline values: CDR1 MNHEY, CDR2 SMNVEV (reference sequence). Trimming took 4 bases from V and 1 from J, leaving 20 bases between them. CDR3 loop: CASSSPPQTPESYEQYF. CDR3 in DNA: TGTGCCAGCAGTTCCCCCCCACAGACCCCCGAATCCTACGAGCAGTACTTC.

The chain employs TRBV5-4 and TRBJ2-1; 7 positions match TRBD1. The CDR3 has 15 amino acids. Unmatched junction bases numbered 6, after V lost 4 bases and J lost 2 bases. Germline loops: CDR1 SGHNT, CDR2 YYREEE (reference sequence). In DNA, the CDR3 is TGTGCCAGCAGCAAGGGACAGCCTACCTACAATGAGCAGTTCTTC. It encodes CASSKGQPTYNEQFF.

This clone has a handful of counts. Other DNA sequences in this specimen translate into the identical CDR3. The chain employs TRBV5-1 and TRBJ2-7; D perhaps matches TRBD2 (5 bases). Looked up from germline, CDR1 is SGHRS and CDR2 is YFSETQ. The CDR3 length is 15 residues. Trimming pared 0 bases from V and 2 bases from J, leaving 12 bases between. The CDR3 coding sequence is TGCGCCAGCAGCTTGGGGGCGGGTGAGACCTACGAGCAGTACTTC. Amino acid sequence: CASSLGAGETYEQYF.

This clone occurred once. DNA for the CDR3: TGTGCCAGCTCACCAGGACTAGCGGGGAACTACGAGCAGTACTTC. Translating gives CASSPGLAGNYEQYF. The V call is TRBV18, the J call TRBJ2-7; 12 bases agree with TRBD2. The CDR3 runs 15 residues. Trimming took 2 bases from V and 3 from J; bases not matched to a gene: 2. From germline, CDR1 is KGHSH and CDR2 LQKENI.

A note on this clone: One base separates it from a far larger clone, so it is likely a read error. CDR3 loop: CTSSQEFWGNQPQHF. The DNA for the CDR3 is TGTACCAGCAGCCAAGAGTTTTGGGGCAATCAGCCCCAGCATTTT. This rearrangement joins TRBV4-2 to TRBJ1-5; D is ambiguous. This CDR3 is 15 amino acids long. Germline V gives CDR1 LGHNA, CDR2 YNFKEQ.

The chain combines TRBV7-2 with TRBJ1-2; D remains unclear. The CDR3 contains 12 residues. CDR1 and CDR2 from the germline V gene are SGHTA and FQGNSA. Trimming took off 5 bases at V and 5 bases at J, with 9 bases between the two ends. CDR3 protein: CASSRQAYGYTF. The CDR3 DNA is TGTGCCAGCAGCCGACAAGCATATGGCTACACCTTC.

This clone was found many times. The chain recombines TRBV6-1 with TRBJ2-6; weak D call: TRBD1 (5 bases). V gave up 1 base and J gave up 2 bases, with 6 bases separating them. CDR1 is MNHNS, CDR2 SASEGT, per germline. The CDR3 consists of 15 residues. In DNA form, the CDR3 reads TGTGCCAGCAGTGAAGGGGGCGCTGGGGCCAACGTCCTGACTTTC. Translating it yields CASSEGGAGANVLTF.

This chain joins TRBV5-6 and TRBJ1-2; D is undetermined. The CDR3 length is 16 residues. Germline CDR1 and CDR2: SGHDT and YYEEEE. The V end was cut by 0 bases, the J end by 7 bases, with 19 bases between. CDR3 in amino acids: CASSLVRGPSRSGYTF. CDR3 sequence (DNA): TGTGCCAGCAGCTTGGTACGGGGTCCATCCCGCTCTGGCTACACCTTC.

This clone was seen repeatedly, ten times or more. This chain uses TRBV28 with TRBJ1-1; perhaps TRBD1 as D (5 bases). Germline V gives CDR1 MDHEN, CDR2 SYDVKM. The CDR3 is 14 amino acids. The V gene lost 7 bases and the J gene lost 6 bases, with 18 bases spanning the gap. The CDR3 region is CASMVSGDLPEAFF. DNA of the CDR3: TGTGCCAGCATGGTTAGCGGGGACTTGCCTGAAGCTTTCTTT. Variable domain in full (rest from reference TRBV28 and TRBJ1-1): DVKVTQSSRYLVKRTGEKVFLECVQDMDHENMFWYRQDPGLGLRLIYFSYDVKMKEKGDIPEGYSVSREKKERFSLILESASTNQTSMYLCASMVSGDLPEAFFGQGTRLTVV.

This sequence joins TRBV25-1 and TRBJ2-3; D perhaps matches TRBD2 (5 bases). Germline lookup yields CDR1 MGHDK and CDR2 SYGVNS. V lost 6 bases to trimming and J lost 4 bases, with 8 bases between them. This CDR3 comprises 12 residues. This CDR3 is CASSVAPDTQYF. CDR3 in DNA: TGTGCCAGCAGCGTAGCGCCAGATACGCAGTATTTT. Full variable domain (missing parts from reference TRBV25-1 and TRBJ2-3): EADIYQTPRYLVIGTGKKITLECSQTMGHDKMYWYQQDPGMELHLIHYSYGVNSTEKGDLSSESTVSRIRTEHFPLTLESARPSHTSQYLCASSVAPDTQYFGPGTRLTVL.

CDR3 in amino acids: CAISESVQLNQPQHF. The DNA for the CDR3 is TGTGCCATCAGTGAGTCGGTACAGCTCAATCAGCCCCAGCATTTT. The chain uses TRBV10-3 and TRBJ1-5, with D hard to call. The CDR3 length is 15 residues. Germline CDR1 is ENHRY and CDR2 is SYGVKD. V was cut by 0 bases and J by 3 bases, with 9 bases left in between.

This clone was found a few times. This chain uses TRBV29-1 with TRBJ2-4, with D possibly TRBD1 on 6 matching bases. The CDR3 sequence is 14 residues long. The ends were cut back, 4 bases at V and 8 bases at J, with 18 bases in the middle. The germline V gene has CDR1 SQVTM and CDR2 ANQGSEA. CDR3 protein: CSVGGQGSTDIQYF. The DNA for the CDR3 is TGCAGCGTTGGGGGTCAGGGGAGCACGGACATTCAGTACTTC.

The chain is built from TRBV7-3 and TRBJ2-1; TRBD1 matches at 9 bases. V was pared by 5 bases and J by 6 bases, with 2 bases of the junction left unmatched. This CDR3 is built from 13 residues. CDR1 is SGHTA, CDR2 FQGTGA, per germline. The CDR3 spells CASSTGQGNEQFF. As DNA, the CDR3 is TGTGCCAGCAGCACGGGACAGGGCAATGAGCAGTTCTTC.

This chain joins TRBV28 and TRBJ1-2; 7 positions match TRBD1. V shed 2 bases and J 8 bases; nucleotides not matched to a gene: 5. This CDR3 has 13 amino acids. Germline values: CDR1 MDHEN, CDR2 SYDVKM. The CDR3 loop reads CASSLGQAGGYTF. DNA of the CDR3: TGTGCCAGCAGTTTAGGACAGGCCGGCGGCTACACCTTC.

The chain is built from TRBV28 and TRBJ1-2, with D perhaps TRBD1 (6 bases). The V gene's germline CDR1 is MDHEN and CDR2 SYDVKM. The CDR3 extends over 13 amino acids. V shed 5 bases and J shed 8 bases, with 15 bases lying between them. The CDR3 is CASSPQGIEGYTF. Written as DNA, the CDR3 is TGTGCCAGCAGTCCACAGGGAATTGAGGGCTACACCTTC.

This chain links TRBV4-2 with TRBJ2-7; maybe TRBD1 (6 bases). Trimming stripped 4 bases from V and 6 bases from J, with 13 bases between. Germline V gives CDR1 LGHNA, CDR2 YNFKEQ. This CDR3 contains 13 residues. CDR3 protein: CASSLGTPSEQYF. CDR3 bases: TGTGCCAGCAGCCTCGGGACACCATCCGAGCAGTACTTC.

The chain is built from TRBV5-1 and TRBJ2-1, with 13 bases lining up with TRBD2. In germline, CDR1 is SGHRS, CDR2 YFSETQ. CDR3 length equals 16 residues. The trim removed 2 bases at V and 7 bases at J, leaving 6 bases unmatched. The CDR3 here is CASSLPGLAGSNEQFF. In DNA, the CDR3 is TGCGCCAGCAGCTTACCGGGACTAGCGGGATCTAATGAGCAGTTCTTC.

Details on this clone: This is likely an artifact of a read error, given a far larger clone one base away. This sample includes further DNA sequences coding for the same CDR3. The V gene is TRBV25-1, the J gene TRBJ1-1; D call uncertain. Germline CDR1 and CDR2: MGHDK and SYGVNS. V was shortened by 3 bases and J by 1 base, with 0 bases between the two germline ends. This CDR3 is 11 amino acids long. The CDR3 here is CASSENTEAFF. CDR3 coding DNA: TGTGCCAGCAGTGAGAACACTGAAGCTTTCTTT. Full variable domain (missing parts from reference TRBV25-1 and TRBJ1-1): EADIYQTPRYLVIGTGKKITLECSQTMGHDKMYWYQQDPGMELHLIHYSYGVNSTEKGDLSSESTVSRIRTEHFPLTLESARPSHTSQYLCASSENTEAFFGQGTRLTVV.

The rearrangement uses TRBV19 and TRBJ2-7; 9 bases line up with TRBD1. The junction had 7 bases not matched to a gene; V was cut back by 10 bases and J by 6 bases. The CDR3 contains 12 residues. Germline V CDR1 and CDR2: LNHDA, SQIVND (reference sequence). CDR3 protein: CATWDRVGEQYF. The CDR3 DNA is TGTGCCACCTGGGACAGGGTAGGCGAGCAGTACTTC.

The chain uses TRBV28 and TRBJ2-1; 10 bases match TRBD2. The CDR3 has 20 amino acids. Per the germline V gene, CDR1 is MDHEN and CDR2 is SYDVKM. Germline trimming cut 5 bases from V and 8 bases from J; bases unmatched to any gene: 24. The DNA for the CDR3 is TGTGCCAGCAGTACAGGCCAGTCCATCGGGGGACTAGCGAACGGCCATGAGCAGTTCTTC. Translated: CASSTGQSIGGLANGHEQFF.

As regards this clone: This CDR3 is also generated by other DNA sequences in the sample. This chain connects TRBV29-1 to TRBJ1-1; 7 positions agree with TRBD1. CDR3 length: 13 residues. V was clipped by 6 bases and J by 1 base; unmatched bases: 5. CDR1 and CDR2 (germline): SQVTM, ANQGSEA. As DNA, the CDR3 is TGCAGCGTACGGACAGGAGGGAACACTGAAGCTTTCTTT. Its translation is CSVRTGGNTEAFF.

The rearrangement links TRBV18 to TRBJ2-2, with D maybe TRBD1 (5 bases). CDR1 KGHSH and CDR2 LQKENI come from the germline V gene. Trimming removed 2 bases at V and 5 bases at J, with 12 bases between. This CDR3 comprises 15 residues. DNA for the CDR3: TGTGCCAGCTCACCAGCGACAGTTCAGACCGGGGAGCTGTTTTTT. Its translation is CASSPATVQTGELFF.

J is TRBJ1-2 and V is TRBV5-3; TRBD1 is a possible D gene (5 bases). TRBV5-3 is designated an ORF whose function remains uncertain. Trimming left V 1 base short and J 5 bases short, with 12 bases between. This CDR3 is built from 14 residues. CDR3 in amino acids: CARSLTGPGYGYTF. CDR3 sequence (DNA): TGTGCCAGAAGCTTGACAGGCCCGGGGTATGGCTACACCTTC.

The J gene is TRBJ2-1, the V gene TRBV10-2; 7 nucleotides line up with TRBD2. Germline V CDR1 and CDR2: WSHSY, SAAADI. The CDR3 runs to 16 residues. The V segment lost 0 bases and the J segment 12 bases; nucleotides outside the gene matches: 14. The CDR3 protein is CASSESMASGAPWQFF. The CDR3 DNA sequence: TGCGCCAGCAGTGAGTCAATGGCTAGCGGAGCCCCCTGGCAGTTCTTC.

The chain is built from TRBV5-1 and TRBJ1-4; perhaps TRBD1 as D (5 bases). V lost 5 bases to trimming and J lost 6 bases, with 11 bases between them. The CDR3 extends over 13 amino acids. Looked up from germline, CDR1 is SGHRS and CDR2 is YFSETQ. In DNA form, the CDR3 reads TGCGCCAGCAGTGGGGGGGAACATGAAAAACTGTTTTTT. It translates to CASSGGEHEKLFF.

The rearrangement links TRBV2 to TRBJ1-3, with D hard to call. The V gene lost 3 bases and the J gene lost 0 bases, with 9 bases spanning the gap. This CDR3 comprises 15 residues. Germline loops: CDR1 SNHLY, CDR2 FYNNEI. CDR3 amino acids: CASSEFPTSGNTIYF. Here the CDR3 DNA reads TGTGCCAGCAGTGAGTTCCCTACCTCTGGAAACACCATATATTTT.

The V gene is TRBV5-1, the J gene TRBJ2-7; 11 positions match TRBD1. J lost 2 bases, V lost 5 bases, and 3 bases had no gene match. Germline V CDR1 and CDR2: SGHRS, YFSETQ. This CDR3 comprises 14 residues. The CDR3 loop is CASSGQGATYEQYF. CDR3 in DNA: TGCGCCAGCAGTGGACAGGGGGCGACCTACGAGCAGTACTTC.

The chain couples TRBV11-2 to TRBJ2-2; 10 bases map to TRBD2. Germline CDR1 SGHAT, CDR2 FQNNGV. The CDR3 extends over 15 amino acids. V trimming: 5 bases; J trimming: 7 bases; junction bases outside the gene matches: 7. The CDR3 sequence: CASSPWVAGGGELFF. In nucleotides, the CDR3 is TGTGCCAGCAGCCCCTGGGTAGCGGGAGGCGGGGAGCTGTTTTTT.

This clone was recorded once. The chain employs TRBV19 and TRBJ1-2; TRBD1 aligns across 7 bases. The V gene end was trimmed by 4 bases and the J gene end by 4 bases; junction bases not matched to a gene: 6. The CDR3 consists of 14 residues. Germline assignment: CDR1 LNHDA and CDR2 SQIVND (reference sequence). In DNA, the CDR3 is TGTGCCAGTAGTACGATCGGGACAGCCTATGGCTACACCTTC. As protein: CASSTIGTAYGYTF.